The next 20 T cell receptor beta chains were all read from a single sample in a study of blood T cell repertoires in COVID-19. Clones were sequenced by immunoSEQ multiplex PCR, and TCRdb holds only the in-frame ones, with some missing. This table holds about 170,000 clones, about 86% found once. The material sequenced was peripheral blood. Receptors were obtained from a man over 45 with active or convalescent COVID-19.

The chain couples TRBV10-2 to TRBJ1-1, with 7 bases that match TRBD1. The V gene's germline CDR1 is WSHSY and CDR2 SAAADI. The V and J ends lost 6 bases and 0 bases, in that order; junction bases with no gene match: 7. The CDR3 length is 15 residues. The CDR3 nucleotides read TGCGCCAGCAGGGAGACAGGGAACCTGAACACTGAAGCTTTCTTT. Its translation: CASRETGNLNTEAFF.

The chain carries TRBV7-9 and TRBJ2-7; 9 nucleotides match TRBD2. There are 16 residues in the CDR3. Losses at the gene ends were 5 bases for V and 4 bases for J; bases not matched to a gene: 12. Germline assignment: CDR1 SEHNR and CDR2 FQNEAQ (reference sequence). This CDR3 reads CASSLPGLAGLYEQYF. In nucleotides, the CDR3 is TGTGCCAGCAGCCTCCCTGGGCTAGCGGGGCTATACGAGCAGTACTTC.

This sequence joins TRBV19 and TRBJ1-6; TRBD1 is a possible D gene (6 bases). The CDR3 loop spans 14 amino acids. Germline V gene sequence: CDR1 LNHDA, CDR2 SQIVND (reference sequence). The ends were cut back, 4 bases at V and 9 bases at J, with 13 bases in the middle. The DNA for the CDR3 is TGTGCCAGTAGTACACAGGGATATGGTTCACCCCTCCACTTT. This gives the protein CASSTQGYGSPLHF.

The rearrangement links TRBV5-4 to TRBJ2-5; perhaps TRBD1 as D (6 bases). Germline V gene sequence: CDR1 SGHNT, CDR2 YYREEE (reference sequence). V was pared by 0 bases and J by 5 bases, with 17 bases between. This CDR3 is built from 16 residues. CDR3 bases: TGTGCCAGCAGCTTGGGTGGGCTAGCAAGGGGGGAGACCCAGTACTTC. It encodes CASSLGGLARGETQYF. Complete variable domain (other parts from reference TRBV5-4 and TRBJ2-5): ETGVTQSPTHLIKTRGQQVTLRCSSQSGHNTVSWYQQALGQGPQFIFQYYREEENGRGNFPPRFSGLQFPNYSSELNVNALELDDSALYLCASSLGGLARGETQYFGPGTRLLVL.

The CDR3 here is CASSEAQAGGETQYF. The CDR3 DNA follows: TGTGCCAGCAGTGAAGCGCAGGCGGGAGGGGAGACCCAGTACTTC. V and J are TRBV2 and TRBJ2-5, with TRBD2 identical over 9 bases. Germline V gene lookup returns CDR1 SNHLY and CDR2 FYNNEI. The CDR3 runs 15 residues. Trimming cost V 0 bases and J 5 bases; bases outside gene matches: 4. Drawing the rest from reference TRBV2 and TRBJ2-5, the complete variable domain is EPEVTQTPSHQVTQMGQEVILRCVPISNHLYFYWYRQILGQKVEFLVSFYNNEISEKSEIFDDQFSVERPDGSNFTLKIRSTKLEDSAMYFCASSEAQAGGETQYFGPGTRLLVL.

The chain has TRBV6-2 or TRBV6-3 and TRBJ1-5, with 8 bases lining up with TRBD1. Losses at the gene ends were 6 bases for V and 5 bases for J; bases not matched to a gene: 3. Germline V gene sequence: CDR1 MNHEY, CDR2 SVGEGT. The CDR3 has 13 amino acids. CDR3 in amino acids: CASSGQGHQPQHF. DNA of the CDR3: TGTGCCAGCAGCGGACAGGGTCATCAGCCCCAGCATTTT.

The V and J genes are TRBV27 and TRBJ2-1, with D possibly matching TRBD1 (6 bases). The ends were cut back, 0 bases at V and 1 base at J, with 13 bases in the middle. From germline, CDR1 is MNHEY and CDR2 SMNVEV (reference sequence). The CDR3 has 17 residues. CDR3 loop: CASSLSGAQRSYNEQFF. In DNA form, the CDR3 reads TGTGCCAGCAGTTTATCGGGGGCACAGAGGTCCTACAATGAGCAGTTCTTC.

The rearrangement joins TRBV5-5 to TRBJ2-3; TRBD1 agrees at 9 bases. V trimming: 4 bases; J trimming: 3 bases; junction bases outside the gene matches: 6. CDR3 length: 15 residues. CDR1 is SGHKS, CDR2 YYEKEE, per germline (reference sequence). CDR3 bases: TGTGCCAGCAGCAAGGGACAGGGAGAGACAGATACGCAGTATTTT. Translating it yields CASSKGQGETDTQYF. The full variable domain, its missing parts supplied by reference TRBV5-5 and TRBJ2-3, is DAGVTQSPTHLIKTRGQQVTLRCSPISGHKSVSWYQQVLGQGPQFIFQYYEKEERGRGNFPDRFSARQFPNYSSELNVNALLLGDSALYLCASSKGQGETDTQYFGPGTRLTVL.

In this sample, this clone turned up a few times. The CDR3 reads CATSDELAGVADTQYF. The CDR3 DNA is TGTGCCACCAGTGATGAACTAGCGGGAGTGGCAGATACGCAGTATTTT. J is TRBJ2-3 and V is TRBV24-1; 11 positions match TRBD2. After removal of 3 bases from V and 4 bases from J, the junction contained 5 bases not matched to a gene. The germline V gene has CDR1 KGHDR and CDR2 SFDVKD. The CDR3 is made up of 16 amino acids.

V gene TRBV6-4 combines with J gene TRBJ2-1; a possible D gene is TRBD2 (7 bases). This CDR3 comprises 15 residues. Germline assignment: CDR1 MRHNA and CDR2 SNTAGT. V was trimmed by 0 bases and J by 6 bases, leaving 12 bases between them. The CDR3 DNA follows: TGTGCCAGCAGTGACTCGGGGGGGCCTACCAATGAGCAGTTCTTC. This sequence encodes CASSDSGGPTNEQFF.

CDR3 DNA: TGTGCCATCAGTGAGTCGGGTAGCATGAACGAGCAGTACTTC. Protein product: CAISESGSMNEQYF. J is TRBJ2-7 and V is TRBV10-3; D is ambiguous. Germline CDR1 and CDR2: ENHRY and SYGVKD. Trimming removed 0 bases at V and 5 bases at J, with 11 bases between. The length of the CDR3 is 14 residues.

The chain combines TRBV19 with TRBJ2-6; D call uncertain. Per the germline V gene, CDR1 is LNHDA and CDR2 is SQIVND (reference sequence). The V end was cut by 1 base, the J end by 2 bases, with 6 bases between. This CDR3 has 15 amino acids. CDR3 sequence reads: CASSIGSAGANVLTF. Written as DNA, the CDR3 is TGTGCCAGTAGTATAGGGAGCGCTGGGGCCAACGTCCTGACTTTC. Drawing the rest from reference TRBV19 and TRBJ2-6, the complete variable domain is DGGITQSPKYLFRKEGQNVTLSCEQNLNHDAMYWYRQDPGQGLRLIYYSQIVNDFQKGDIAEGYSVSREKKESFPLTVTSAQKNPTAFYLCASSIGSAGANVLTFGAGSRLTVL.

The rearrangement links TRBV2 to TRBJ1-2; possibly TRBD1 for D (6 bases). Germline CDR1 reads SNHLY; CDR2 reads FYNNEI. V was pared by 7 bases and J by 2 bases, with 14 bases between. CDR3 size: 14 residues. CDR3 DNA sequence: TGTGCCAGCAAATCAGACAGGAAGAACTATGGCTACACCTTC. It translates to CASKSDRKNYGYTF.

The rearrangement links TRBV29-1 to TRBJ1-1, with 8 positions matching TRBD1. This CDR3 comprises 13 residues. From germline, CDR1 is SQVTM and CDR2 ANQGSEA. V lost 6 bases, J lost 1 base, and 4 bases stayed unmatched. The CDR3 here is CSVADRGNTEAFF. The DNA of the CDR3 is TGCAGCGTCGCAGACAGGGGGAACACTGAAGCTTTCTTT.

The chain has TRBV9 and TRBJ1-5, with 10 bases identical to TRBD1. The CDR3 runs to 15 residues. V was clipped by 2 bases and J by 6 bases; unmatched bases: 5. CDR1 SGDLS and CDR2 YYNGEE come from the germline V gene. The CDR3 here is CASSVGTGESQPQHF. In nucleotides, the CDR3 is TGTGCCAGCAGCGTCGGGACAGGGGAAAGTCAGCCCCAGCATTTT.

A few counts support this clone. This rearrangement joins TRBV6-5 to TRBJ2-1, with TRBD2 matching 11 bases. Germline-derived CDR1 and CDR2 are MNHEY and SVGAGI. CDR3 length equals 15 residues. V lost 6 bases, J lost 3 bases, and 4 bases stayed unmatched. As DNA, the CDR3 is TGTGCCAGCAGGACGGGACTAGCGGACTACAATGAGCAGTTCTTC. Its translation is CASRTGLADYNEQFF.

The chain joins TRBV4-3 to TRBJ2-3; 10 bases match TRBD1. The CDR3 contains 15 residues. Germline assignment: CDR1 LGHNA and CDR2 YSLEER. V lost 0 bases, J lost 4 bases, and 1 base stayed unmatched. The CDR3 loop is CASSQETGGSDTQYF. For the CDR3, the DNA is TGCGCCAGCAGCCAAGAGACAGGGGGCTCAGATACGCAGTATTTT.

This clone was observed once. The V call is TRBV28, the J call TRBJ1-2; D might be TRBD1 (5 bases). CDR1 is MDHEN and CDR2 is SYDVKM in the germline V gene. Trimming left V 5 bases short and J 5 bases short, with 6 bases between. The CDR3 is 11 residues long. The CDR3 spells CASSPGYGYTF. The CDR3, as DNA: TGTGCCAGCAGTCCAGGGTATGGCTACACCTTC.

The chain couples TRBV1 to TRBJ2-7; TRBD1, the table's D call, lacks a check against the DNA. TRBV1 is shown as a pseudogene. The length of the CDR3 is 16 residues. This CDR3 reads CTSSYGRTESSYEQYF. Written as DNA, the CDR3 is TGCACCAGCAGTTACGGCCGGACAGAAAGCTCCTACGAGCAGTACTTC.

This clone showed up just once. The chain uses TRBV5-8 and TRBJ2-5; TRBD2 might be the D (6 bases). This CDR3 has 16 amino acids. With 0 bases removed from V and 1 base from J, the gap between germline ends came to 13 bases. Germline CDR1 SGHTS, CDR2 YDEGEE. This chain's CDR3 is CASSLVLADLQETQYF. The CDR3 nucleotides are TGTGCCAGCAGCTTGGTGTTAGCGGACCTCCAAGAGACCCAGTACTTC.